This TCR beta chain was sequenced in a study of blood T cell repertoires in COVID-19. Study as a whole: The samples span acute and convalescent COVID-19 from the United States, Italy and Spain. PBMCs, B-cell-depleted T cells, or T cells were the source of the cDNA or gDNA that made up the material.

CDR3 length: 13 residues. With 3 bases clipped from V and 3 bases from J, the junction kept 3 bases outside the gene matches. Germline CDR1 and CDR2: SGHKS and YYEKEE (reference sequence). In the original analysis: For nucleated cells, counts were estimated from reference gene primer amplification. Sequencing used immunoSEQ multiplex PCR; TCRdb keeps in-frame clones, though not all of them. D and trimming come from the DNA, and the V and J calls and clone size come from that table. There are about 81,000 clones in the sample; almost 90% occur only once, and 4.8% lies in the top ten. The chain uses TRBV5-5 and TRBJ2-7, with 7 bases lining up with TRBD2. Material: peripheral blood. The clonotype originates from an elderly woman with acute or convalescent COVID-19. CDR3 sequence: CASSSGLLYEQYF. CDR3 DNA sequence: TGTGCCAGCAGCTCGGGACTACTCTACGAGCAGTACTTC.